This T cell receptor beta chain was observed in a study of identical twins. In the case of this clonotype: Its antigen is undetermined.

Each CDR3 protein is one row after TCRdb ran MiXCR on the 5' RACE reads. The table lists 300,000 or so distinct CDR3 sequences, roughly 8.6% of them singletons. Study-level points and caveats: These conclusions were based on statistical analysis (cross-sectional, not following the same donors).

The CDR3 covers 17 residues. J was trimmed by 2 bases and V by 3 bases; bases with no gene match: 8. Germline-derived CDR1 and CDR2 are SEHNR and FQNEAQ (reference sequence). These sequences were also reported in another study, on yellow fever vaccine responses in identical twins.

The gene calls are TRBV7-9 and TRBJ2-7; TRBD2 aligns across 12 bases. The sample comprised CD8+ T cells sorted from blood. This TCR came from a woman aged 18-30 years in good health. The DNA for the CDR3 is TGTGCCAGCAGCTTTCCCCTAGCGGGAGGGGCCCCCTACGAGCAGTACTTC. Protein: CASSFPLAGGAPYEQYF.